The entry below gives a single T cell receptor (beta chain) sequence along with its context. Its antigen is as yet unknown. This sample was included in a study of cytomegalovirus exposure and HLA in healthy donors. In the PCR, 60 Vbeta and 13 Jbeta primers were used. Sequencing was performed with immunoSEQ multiplex PCR; in TCRdb, only in-frame clones are kept and a portion is missing. The sample lists roughly 77,000 clones; about three quarters were seen once. General study points: Follow-up analysis later connected one missense variant in DCLRE1C with trimming of TCR beta V- and J-genes.

V was pared by 4 bases and J by 7 bases, with 14 bases between. Germline V gene data show CDR1 as WSHSY and CDR2 as SAAADI. This CDR3 is 14 amino acids long. The chain carries TRBV10-2 and TRBJ1-5; TRBD1 might be the D (5 bases). The TCR originated in a woman between 40 and 50 years old in good health and CMV-seropositive. Sequencing input: PBMCs. The CDR3: CASSVGPGGQPQHF. CDR3 sequence (DNA): TGCGCCAGCAGTGTGGGCCCGGGGGGGCAGCCCCAGCATTTT.